The 6 T cell receptor beta chains given below trace back to one sample, sequenced in a study of cytomegalovirus exposure and HLA in healthy donors (dated by TCRdb to 2016 to 2017). The library was made by the immunoSEQ multiplex PCR assay. TCRdb carries this immuneACCESS record with in-frame sequences only. Its versions omit some clonotypes, under half of them owing to an unresolved V gene in the studies checked, with the rest unexplained. This sample comprises more than 140,000 clones, 85% to 90% of them detected only once. The ten top clones hold about 3.5% of the sample. The sequenced material came from PBMCs. These receptor sequences come from a woman younger than 35 in good health and CMV-seropositive.

This chain links TRBV30 with TRBJ2-6; D perhaps matches TRBD1 (6 bases). The length of the CDR3 is 17 residues. V was shortened by 2 bases and J by 0 bases, with 14 bases between the two germline ends. From germline, CDR1 is GTSNPN and CDR2 SVGIG (reference sequence). In nucleotides, the CDR3 is TGTGCCTGGAGTCGCGACAGGACGAACTCTGGGGCCAACGTCCTGACTTTC. Its translation: CAWSRDRTNSGANVLTF.

The rearrangement links TRBV5-4 to TRBJ2-7; D call uncertain. With 0 bases removed from V and 0 bases from J, the gap between germline ends came to 7 bases. Per germline, CDR1 SGHNT and CDR2 YYREEE (reference sequence). The CDR3 contains 14 residues. DNA of the CDR3: TGTGCCAGCAGCTTGGCCGCTAACTCCTACGAGCAGTACTTC. Translated, it gives CASSLAANSYEQYF.

The chain joins TRBV11-3 to TRBJ2-2, with D perhaps matching TRBD2 (6 bases). The CDR3 is 15 amino acids. The germline V and J ends were trimmed by 2 bases and 1 base, with 8 bases remaining between them. Germline V gene lookup returns CDR1 SGHNT and CDR2 YENEEA. CDR3 loop: CASSLWGGNTGELFF. The CDR3 DNA reads TGTGCCAGCAGCTTATGGGGAGGGAACACCGGGGAGCTGTTTTTT.

V is TRBV6-4 and J is TRBJ1-5; 7 nucleotides align to TRBD1. This CDR3 region has 20 residues. The germline CDR1 and CDR2 sequences are MRHNA and SNTAGT. The J segment lost 5 bases and the V segment lost 6 bases, leaving 25 bases of the junction unmatched. CDR3 DNA sequence: TGTGCCAGCAGCCCGGGAGAGTCAGGACAGGCCAAGGGGCTATATCAGCCCCAGCATTTT. As protein: CASSPGESGQAKGLYQPQHF.

The chain has TRBV7-8 and TRBJ1-4, with TRBD1 identical over 12 bases. With V trimmed by 5 bases and J by 8 bases, 12 bases remained unmatched. Germline V gene data show CDR1 as SGHVS and CDR2 as FQNEAQ. CDR3 length: 17 amino acids. The CDR3 nucleotides read TGTGCCAGCAGCAAGGGACAGGGGGCGAATCAGCGGGAAAAACTGTTTTTT. It codes for CASSKGQGANQREKLFF.

The chain couples TRBV4-1 to TRBJ2-3, with a weak D call TRBD2 (5 bases). Trimming took off 1 base at V and 0 bases at J, with 11 bases between the two ends. Germline V gives CDR1 MGHRA, CDR2 YSYEKL. This CDR3 contains 16 residues. Here the CDR3 DNA reads TGCGCCAGCAGCCAAGGAAGTCTAGCTAGCACAGATACGCAGTATTTT. It is translated as CASSQGSLASTDTQYF.